Shown below are 29 T cell receptor beta chains from a single sample sequenced in a study of blood T cells in healthy people across ages. Then a second PCR, running about 7 to 11 cycles, was carried out with a sample-barcoded 5' primer and a J-beta primer mix. TCRdb re-called the 5' RACE reads through MiXCR, storing one row per CDR3 protein. The data show around 690,000 distinct CDR3 sequences, 58% seen once. The sequenced sample consisted of blood. The receptors derive from a man between 60 and 75 years old in good health.

Points on this clonotype: This is likely a read error, given that the CDR3 carries no conserved phenylalanine or tryptophan at its end. The J gene is TRBJ2-7, the V gene TRBV24-1; no clear D gene. The DNA matches TRBJ2-5 better at its end, which makes the J call doubtful. The germline V gene encodes CDR1 KGHDR and CDR2 SFDVKD. This CDR3 has 12 residues. The CDR3 sequence is CATSELGETQYS. In nucleotides, the CDR3 is TGTGCCACCAGTGAGCTAGGGGAGACCCAGTACTCC.

This chain links TRBV5-1 with TRBJ2-5, with a weak D call TRBD1 (6 bases). V was cut by 4 bases and J by 1 base, with 11 bases left in between. The CDR3 length is 14 residues. Germline V gene lookup returns CDR1 SGHRS and CDR2 YFSETQ. The CDR3 is CASSVTGSQETQYF. The DNA of the CDR3 is TGCGCCAGCAGCGTAACAGGGTCCCAAGAGACCCAGTACTTC.

The V call is TRBV3-1, the J call TRBJ2-7; D ambiguous. Germline CDR1 LGHDT, CDR2 YNNKEL (reference sequence). V lost 0 bases to trimming and J lost 0 bases, with 12 bases between them. CDR3 length equals 16 residues. The chain's CDR3 is CASSQESLWPSYEQYF. In nucleotides, the CDR3 is TGTGCCAGCAGCCAAGAATCGCTTTGGCCCTCCTACGAGCAGTACTTC.

The V and J genes are TRBV7-9 and TRBJ1-5; D may be TRBD1 (6 bases). Trimming left V 3 bases short and J 5 bases short, with 14 bases between. Germline V gives CDR1 SEHNR, CDR2 FQNEAQ (reference sequence). CDR3 length: 15 residues. The CDR3 spells CASSLVLGGHQPQHF. For the CDR3, the DNA is TGTGCCAGCAGCTTGGTCCTTGGGGGGCATCAGCCCCAGCATTTT.

The chain links TRBV28 to TRBJ2-7; possible D gene TRBD1, 6 bases. This CDR3 region has 13 residues. With 9 bases removed from V and 2 bases from J, the gap between germline ends came to 14 bases. The germline V gene has CDR1 MDHEN and CDR2 SYDVKM. The CDR3 nucleotides are TGTGCCAGTACCGCAGGGGTACCCTACGAGCAGTACTTC. This translates into CASTAGVPYEQYF.

V gene TRBV20-1 combines with J gene TRBJ2-5, with D tentatively TRBD1 (6 bases). The V end was cut by 5 bases, the J end by 0 bases, with 16 bases between. CDR1 is DFQATT, CDR2 SNEGSKA, per germline (reference sequence). This CDR3 is built from 15 residues. DNA for the CDR3: TGCAGTGCTGGCCCCCCCGACAGGTACCAAGAGACCCAGTACTTC. Translation: CSAGPPDRYQETQYF.

The CDR3 is CASNPGGSGANVLTF. The DNA for the CDR3 is TGTGCCAGCAACCCGGGGGGGTCTGGGGCCAACGTCCTGACTTTC. The chain links TRBV12-3 or TRBV12-4 to TRBJ2-6; TRBD2 aligns across 8 bases. V was clipped by 7 bases and J by 1 base; unmatched bases: 3. This CDR3 spans 15 amino acids.

The V call is TRBV5-1, the J call TRBJ1-6; TRBD1 agrees at 12 bases. Per the germline V gene, CDR1 is SGHRS and CDR2 is YFSETQ. There are 16 residues in the CDR3. With V trimmed by 4 bases and J by 7 bases, 6 bases remained unmatched. The CDR3 DNA sequence: TGCGCCAGCAGCGAACCCGGGACAGGGGGCAATTCACCCCTCCACTTT. Its translation is CASSEPGTGGNSPLHF.

In its sample, this clonotype is medium-sized. The rearrangement links TRBV7-2 to TRBJ2-2; 7 nucleotides match TRBD1. The CDR3 runs to 14 residues. Germline V lookup: CDR1 SGHTA, CDR2 FQGNSA. Unmatched junction bases numbered 2, after V lost 3 bases and J lost 4 bases. The CDR3 loop is CASSFSGGTGELFF. CDR3 DNA: TGTGCCAGCAGCTTCTCAGGGGGCACCGGGGAGCTGTTTTTT. The full variable domain, its missing parts supplied by reference TRBV7-2 and TRBJ2-2, is GAGVSQSPSNKVTEKGKDVELRCDPISGHTALYWYRQSLGQGLEFLIYFQGNSAPDKSGLPSDRFSAERTGGSVSTLTIQRTQQEDSAVYLCASSFSGGTGELFFGEGSRLTVL.

The chain has TRBV5-6 and TRBJ2-4; TRBD2 aligns across 7 bases. The DNA end is more similar to TRBJ2-7, so the J call may be wrong. The germline CDR1 and CDR2 sequences are SGHDT and YYEEEE. There are 13 residues in the CDR3. Here the CDR3 reads CASSSLLAGEQYF. CDR3 nucleotides: TGTGCCAGCAGCTCCTTATTAGCGGGCGAGCAGTACTTC.

This clonotype was detected a few times. The chain combines TRBV9 with TRBJ2-2; the match to TRBD1 covers 8 bases. Germline V lookup: CDR1 SGDLS, CDR2 YYNGEE. Unmatched junction bases numbered 6, after V lost 3 bases and J lost 5 bases. The CDR3 totals 15 residues. CDR3 loop: CASSATGEVTGELFF. Written as DNA, the CDR3 is TGTGCCAGCAGCGCGACAGGGGAAGTGACCGGGGAGCTGTTTTTT. Full variable domain (missing parts from reference TRBV9 and TRBJ2-2): DSGVTQTPKHLITATGQRVTLRCSPRSGDLSVYWYQQSLDQGLQFLIQYYNGEERAKGNILERFSAQQFPDLHSELNLSSLELGDSALYFCASSATGEVTGELFFGEGSRLTVL.

In this sample, this clonotype turned up a few times. The rearrangement links TRBV5-1 to TRBJ2-4; D gene uncertain. The end of the DNA aligns better with TRBJ2-7, so the J call may be wrong. The CDR3 loop spans 13 amino acids. CDR1 and CDR2 (germline): SGHRS, YFSETQ. The CDR3 DNA reads as TGCGCCAGCAGCTTGGGGGCCGCCTACGAGCAGTACTTC. Translating it yields CASSLGAAYEQYF.

This clonotype was picked up a small number of times. This chain joins TRBV20-1 and TRBJ1-2; weak D call: TRBD1 (5 bases). Deletions cut 3 bases from V and 7 bases from J, with 15 bases between. The CDR3 runs 13 residues. Per germline, CDR1 DFQATT and CDR2 SNEGSKA (reference sequence). Here the CDR3 reads CSARARLGGGYTF. The CDR3 DNA follows: TGCAGTGCTAGGGCCCGGCTTGGGGGTGGCTACACCTTC.

The rearrangement uses TRBV6-5 and TRBJ2-5, with 14 nucleotides matching TRBD2. Losses at the gene ends were 5 bases for V and 5 bases for J; bases not matched to a gene: 4. The germline V gene has CDR1 MNHEY and CDR2 SVGAGI. The CDR3 sequence is 15 residues long. The CDR3 region is CASSRTSGGWETQYF. In DNA form, the CDR3 reads TGTGCCAGCAGTCGGACTAGCGGGGGGTGGGAGACCCAGTACTTC.

The chain is built from TRBV7-2 and TRBJ2-5; D is ambiguous. The V end lost 1 base, the J end lost 11 bases, and 17 bases lay between the germline ends. Germline V gene sequence: CDR1 SGHTA, CDR2 FQGNSA. The CDR3 covers 14 residues. The CDR3 DNA reads TGTGCCAGCAGCTTAGTAACCGGGCCCAATGAGCAGTACTTC. Encoded protein: CASSLVTGPNEQYF.

The CDR3 bases are TGCAGTGCTAGAGACGCCTTCCAGGCGCAGTACTTC. Its protein is CSARDAFQAQYF. The V and J genes are TRBV20-1 and TRBJ2-7; unclear D gene. The CDR3 covers 12 residues. CDR1 and CDR2 (germline): DFQATT, SNEGSKA (reference sequence). With 0 bases removed from V and 9 bases from J, the gap between germline ends came to 12 bases.

This chain connects TRBV4-1 to TRBJ2-3; possible D gene TRBD1, 6 bases. The germline V gene has CDR1 MGHRA and CDR2 YSYEKL. The CDR3 has 18 amino acids. V gave up 6 bases and J gave up 2 bases, with 24 bases separating them. In nucleotides, the CDR3 is TGCGCCAGCAGTTATAGAGGGGCACAGGGCTTTGACACAGATACGCAGTATTTT. Its protein product is CASSYRGAQGFDTDTQYF.

This clonotype came up a few times. The J gene is TRBJ2-7, the V gene TRBV6-6; 7 bases align to TRBD1. The CDR3 length is 14 residues. The V and J ends lost 6 bases and 4 bases, in that order; junction bases with no gene match: 9. Germline V lookup: CDR1 MNHNY, CDR2 SVGAGI (reference sequence). CDR3 amino acids: CASRIRDRPYEQYF. The CDR3 DNA reads TGTGCCAGCAGAATCCGGGACAGACCATACGAGCAGTACTTC.

The chain links TRBV5-1 to TRBJ2-5, with D possibly matching TRBD1 (5 bases). In germline, CDR1 is SGHRS, CDR2 YFSETQ. Trimming left V 0 bases short and J 0 bases short, with 12 bases between. The CDR3 length is 16 residues. DNA of the CDR3: TGCGCCAGCAGCTTGGGGGCAGGGAACCACCAAGAGACCCAGTACTTC. Encoded protein: CASSLGAGNHQETQYF.

The chain combines TRBV5-5 with TRBJ2-6, with D possibly TRBD1 on 6 matching bases. The CDR3 is 15 residues long. Germline V gene sequence: CDR1 SGHKS, CDR2 YYEKEE (reference sequence). V lost 3 bases to trimming and J lost 1 base, with 8 bases between them. The CDR3 sequence: CASSWDISGANVLTF. The CDR3 nucleotides are TGTGCCAGCAGCTGGGACATATCTGGGGCCAACGTCCTGACTTTC.

The V call is TRBV2, the J call TRBJ1-6, with D unresolved. Trimming took 3 bases from V and 9 from J, leaving 3 bases between them. Looked up from germline, CDR1 is SNHLY and CDR2 is FYNNEI. The CDR3 is made up of 11 amino acids. CDR3 in DNA: TGTGCCAGCAGTGATGGTTCACCCCTCCACTTT. Translating gives CASSDGSPLHF.

In its sample, this clonotype was seen a few times. This chain links TRBV6-5 with TRBJ2-4; no reliable D call. With the DNA end fitting TRBJ2-5 better, the J assignment may be wrong. CDR3 size: 14 residues. In germline, CDR1 is MNHEY, CDR2 SVGAGI. CDR3 amino acids: CASSSRTLGETQYF. The CDR3, as DNA: TGTGCCAGCAGTTCCCGGACCCTAGGGGAGACCCAGTACTTC.

The J gene is TRBJ2-1, the V gene TRBV4-2, with 7 bases matching TRBD2. The trim removed 2 bases at V and 8 bases at J, leaving 15 bases unmatched. This CDR3 region has 17 residues. Germline V gene lookup returns CDR1 LGHNA and CDR2 YNFKEQ. The DNA of the CDR3 is TGTGCCAGCAGCCAAAACTTCCTAGCGGCGGTCGACTATGAGCAGTTCTTC. It translates to CASSQNFLAAVDYEQFF.

Comments on this clonotype: A much larger clone is a single base away; this may be a read error. The chain links TRBV5-1 to TRBJ1-2; no reliable D call. Between the trimmed V and J ends, which lost 4 bases and 2 bases, there was a span of 18 bases. This CDR3 has 16 amino acids. Germline V gene sequence: CDR1 SGHRS, CDR2 YFSETQ. The CDR3 sequence is CASSPGGSLGNYGYTF. In DNA form, the CDR3 reads TGCGCCAGCAGCCCCGGTGGGAGCCTGGGGAACTATGGCTACACCTTC.

This clonotype was seen a handful of times. The rearrangement links TRBV4-2 to TRBJ2-7; 12 bases are shared with TRBD2. Trimming took 2 bases from V and 2 from J; bases not matched to a gene: 10. Per the germline V gene, CDR1 is LGHNA and CDR2 is YNFKEQ. The CDR3 spans 18 residues. The CDR3 spells CASSQSDTLAGGAYEQYF. In DNA form, the CDR3 reads TGTGCCAGCAGCCAATCGGACACCCTAGCGGGGGGGGCCTACGAGCAGTACTTC.

This clonotype has just a few counts. The rearrangement joins TRBV15 to TRBJ2-5; no definite D call. Trimming removed 5 bases at V and 4 bases at J, with 14 bases between. Looked up from germline, CDR1 is LNHNV and CDR2 is YYDKDF (reference sequence). The CDR3 is 14 residues long. For the CDR3, the DNA is TGTGCCACCAGCCGATCAGCCTCCCGAGAGACCCAGTACTTC. Translating gives CATSRSASRETQYF.

Written as DNA, the CDR3 is TGTGCCAGCAGCTTAGTGCCGGGAACCGGCTACAATGAGCAGTACTTC. This encodes CASSLVPGTGYNEQYF. The rearrangement uses TRBV7-2 and TRBJ2-1, with D tentatively TRBD2 (5 bases). The J call is in doubt because the DNA end fits TRBJ2-7 better. The CDR3 totals 16 residues. Germline CDR1 reads SGHTA; CDR2 reads FQGNSA.

This clonotype has more than one count but fewer than ten. The rearrangement uses TRBV7-2 and TRBJ1-6; D may be TRBD1 (6 bases). CDR1 SGHTA and CDR2 FQGNSA come from the germline V gene. Trimming stripped 6 bases from V and 7 bases from J, with 7 bases between. The CDR3 totals 12 residues. DNA of the CDR3: TGTGCCAGCAGTACAGGGAATTCACCCCTCCACTTT. Translated, it gives CASSTGNSPLHF. The whole variable domain, remainder taken from reference TRBV7-2 and TRBJ1-6, is GAGVSQSPSNKVTEKGKDVELRCDPISGHTALYWYRQSLGQGLEFLIYFQGNSAPDKSGLPSDRFSAERTGGSVSTLTIQRTQQEDSAVYLCASSTGNSPLHFGNGTRLTVT.

This chain's CDR3 is CASSNGQGQDWETQYF. In DNA form, the CDR3 reads TGTGCCAGCAGTAACGGACAGGGGCAGGATTGGGAGACCCAGTACTTC. The chain links TRBV6-1 to TRBJ2-5; 9 nucleotides line up with TRBD1. V lost 5 bases and J lost 5; bases outside the gene matches: 12. Germline lookup yields CDR1 MNHNS and CDR2 SASEGT. This CDR3 is built from 16 residues.